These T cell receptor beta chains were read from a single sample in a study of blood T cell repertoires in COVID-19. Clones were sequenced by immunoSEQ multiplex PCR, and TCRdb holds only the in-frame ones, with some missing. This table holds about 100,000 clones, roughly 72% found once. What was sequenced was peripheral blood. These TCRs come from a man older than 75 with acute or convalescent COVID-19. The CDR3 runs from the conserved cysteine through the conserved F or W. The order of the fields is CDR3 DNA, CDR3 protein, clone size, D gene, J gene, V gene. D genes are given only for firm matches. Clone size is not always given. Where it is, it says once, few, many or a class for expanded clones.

TGTGCCAGTAGTAAACAGGGTAGCAATCAGCCCCAGCATTTT,CASSKQGSNQPQHF,-,-,TRBJ1-5,TRBV19
TGTGCCAGGGGCGGGTGGGAGCTGTTTTTT,CARGGWELFF,-,-,TRBJ2-2,TRBV6-5
TGTGCCAGCTCAACACAGGACTTCGGATCACCCCTCCACTTT,CASSTQDFGSPLHF,once,-,TRBJ1-6,TRBV18
TGTGCCAGCAGCCAAGGAGGGCGAGGCTACACCTTC,CASSQGGRGYTF,-,-,TRBJ1-2,TRBV14
TGCGCCAGCAGTGAACTAGCGTCCGGGGAGCTGTTTTTT,CASSELASGELFF,-,TRBD2,TRBJ2-2,TRBV10-2
TGTGCCGGCAGCCTCAGGGTGAACACCGGGGAGCTGTTTTTT,CAGSLRVNTGELFF,few,-,TRBJ2-2,TRBV27
TGTGCCAGCAGCGTAGCAACAGACTACGGCACTGAAGCTTTCTTT,CASSVATDYGTEAFF,-,-,TRBJ1-1,TRBV9
TGCGCCAGCAGCTCAGGGTGGACGTCCTACGAGCAGTACTTC,CASSSGWTSYEQYF,-,-,TRBJ2-7,TRBV5-1
TGTGCCAGCAGCCAGGCCCTCGCAGAGCAGTTCTTC,CASSQALAEQFF,few,-,TRBJ2-1,TRBV3-1/TRBV3-2
TGCAGCGTTTCCCTAGGTTCAACTAATGAAAAACTGTTTTTT,CSVSLGSTNEKLFF,-,-,TRBJ1-4,TRBV29-1
TGTGCCAGCAGTCTAGGGACAGGGGTAGGGAGAACTGAAGCTTTCTTT,CASSLGTGVGRTEAFF,-,TRBD1,TRBJ1-1,TRBV28
TGTGCCAGCAGCATACTAGCGGGAGCTTACAATGAGCAGTTCTTC,CASSILAGAYNEQFF,once,TRBD2,TRBJ2-1,TRBV6-2/TRBV6-3
TGTGCCAGTCACTTCAGGAGCAATCAGCCCCAGCATTTT,CASHFRSNQPQHF,-,-,TRBJ1-5,TRBV19
TGTGCCAGCAGCTTTCCCCCGAACAGGGACGGCTACACCTTC,CASSFPPNRDGYTF,few,-,TRBJ1-2,TRBV7-9
TGTGCCAGTAGTATGATCGAACGGGATAACTATGGCTACACCTTC,CASSMIERDNYGYTF,-,-,TRBJ1-2,TRBV19
TGTGCCAGCAGCGACCGGGACAGTCAACGCCATGAGCAGTTCTTC,CASSDRDSQRHEQFF,-,TRBD1,TRBJ2-1,TRBV7-9
TGTGCCAGCAGGGACAACTCCCACCACGGCTACACCTTC,CASRDNSHHGYTF,once,-,TRBJ1-2,TRBV6-5
TGTGCCTGGAGATCAGGGGCTTTTCAGCCCCAGCATTTT,CAWRSGAFQPQHF,-,-,TRBJ1-5,TRBV30
TGTGCCAGCAGTTTATCGTTTCAGGTCTTAGAGACCCAGTACTTC,CASSLSFQVLETQYF,-,-,TRBJ2-5,TRBV27
TGTGCCAGCTCTGGACTAGCTAGAGCCCATGAGCAGTTCTTC,CASSGLARAHEQFF,-,TRBD2,TRBJ2-1,TRBV18
TGTGCCAGCCCTCGGGGACAGGGGGCTGGTGGGGCCAACGTCCTGACTTTC,CASPRGQGAGGANVLTF,-,TRBD1,TRBJ2-6,TRBV2
TGTGCCAGCAGTCGACTAGCCGGAGAGACCCAGTACTTC,CASSRLAGETQYF,-,TRBD2,TRBJ2-5,TRBV6-5
TGCAGCGTTGAAGAGGAGGGCGGCGGATACACCTTC,CSVEEEGGGYTF,-,-,TRBJ1-2,TRBV29-1
TGTGCCAGCTCAATGAACACCGGGGAGCTGTTTTTT,CASSMNTGELFF,-,-,TRBJ2-2,TRBV12-3/TRBV12-4
TGTGCCAGCAGCCGGGGGGGAGCGTACAATGAGCAGTTCTTC,CASSRGGAYNEQFF,-,TRBD2,TRBJ2-1,TRBV7-8
TGTGCCAGCAGTGATCCTCTCAGGGTGAATTCACCCCTCCACTTT,CASSDPLRVNSPLHF,-,-,TRBJ1-6,TRBV25-1
TGTGCCAGCAGCTTAGGCGCAGGGGCTGGAAACACCATATATTTT,CASSLGAGAGNTIYF,once,-,TRBJ1-3,TRBV7-2
TGTGCCAGCAGTACGGACAGGGAGGGGCATTTT,CASSTDREGHF,-,TRBD1,TRBJ1-5,TRBV2
TGTGCCAGCAGTTGGAGGGGCTCCTACGAGCAGTACTTC,CASSWRGSYEQYF,-,-,TRBJ2-7,TRBV6-2/TRBV6-3
TGTGCCACAGGACAGGGGTCGGCCGAGCAGTACTTC,CATGQGSAEQYF,-,TRBD1,TRBJ2-7,TRBV10-3
TGTGCCAGCAGCTTAGACCGAGTCGCGCAGTTCTTC,CASSLDRVAQFF,-,-,TRBJ2-1,TRBV7-2
TGTGCCAGTAGTATAGGTCGCGGCGCCTCCTACGAGCAGTACTTC,CASSIGRGASYEQYF,few,-,TRBJ2-7,TRBV19
TGCGCCAGCAGCGAACAGGGGGGAGGCACCGGGGAGCTGTTTTTT,CASSEQGGGTGELFF,once,TRBD1,TRBJ2-2,TRBV5-1
TGTGCCAGCAGGCCACAACCGGGACTAGCCTTCAATGAGCAGTTCTTC,CASRPQPGLAFNEQFF,-,TRBD2,TRBJ2-1,TRBV7-2
TGTGCCAGCTCCGGGGTGAACACTGAAGCTTTCTTT,CASSGVNTEAFF,few,-,TRBJ1-1,TRBV12-3/TRBV12-4
TGTGCCAGCAGTGGCCCGGGGGGCTCCCTCTATGGCTACACCTTC,CASSGPGGSLYGYTF,few,-,TRBJ1-2,TRBV6-4
TGTGCCAGCAGTTGGAGTAGAAGAGAGACCCAGTACTTC,CASSWSRRETQYF,-,-,TRBJ2-5,TRBV6-2/TRBV6-3
TGTGCCAGCAGCCTCATGGGGGGGTTCGAGACCCAGTACTTC,CASSLMGGFETQYF,-,TRBD2,TRBJ2-5,TRBV28
TGTGCCAGTAGTTCCGCCCCGGTCTCCTACAATGAGCAGTTCTTC,CASSSAPVSYNEQFF,-,-,TRBJ2-1,TRBV19
TGTGCCAGCTTCCTAAACCCCGGGGGGCGTGCTTTCTTT,CASFLNPGGRAFF,-,-,TRBJ1-1,TRBV28
TGTGCCAGCTCGTTCGTAGATAGCAATCAGCCCCAGCATTTT,CASSFVDSNQPQHF,-,-,TRBJ1-5,TRBV18
TGTGCCAGCAGCCCTCAGGTTGGGGCCAACGTCCTGACTTTC,CASSPQVGANVLTF,many,-,TRBJ2-6,TRBV9
TGTGCCAGCAGTTCCCCCCCCAGGACTAGCGACGAGCAGTACTTC,CASSSPPRTSDEQYF,few,TRBD2,TRBJ2-7,TRBV28
TGTGCCAGCAGCTTCCGACTAAAGAGCTACGAGCAGTACTTC,CASSFRLKSYEQYF,-,-,TRBJ2-7,TRBV11-2
TGTGCCAGTCAACTAGCGGGAGCTGGCGAGCAGTACTTC,CASQLAGAGEQYF,-,TRBD2,TRBJ2-7,TRBV10-3
TGTGCCAGCAGCCAAGACGGCGGGAGCTCCTACAATGAGCAGTTCTTC,CASSQDGGSSYNEQFF,-,TRBD2,TRBJ2-1,TRBV4-2
TGTGCCACCGCGTCCCGGGACAGGGGCAATCAGCCCCAGCATTTT,CATASRDRGNQPQHF,few,TRBD1,TRBJ1-5,TRBV24-1
TGTGCCAGCAGGCTCACCACGGGGGTTGGTAATCAGCCCCAGCATTTT,CASRLTTGVGNQPQHF,-,-,TRBJ1-5,TRBV28